This T cell receptor beta chain emerged from a study of OX40 agonist ivuxolimab in advanced cancers. Overall study context: It was ivuxolimab, an agonistic anti-OX40 (CD134) antibody, that patients were treated with.

Assay used: immunoSEQ multiplex PCR; TCRdb lists only in-frame clones, some missing. The table lists about 71,000 clones, 60% to 80% of them singletons. J was trimmed by 3 bases and V by 4 bases; bases with no gene match: 8. From germline, CDR1 is MNHEY and CDR2 SMNVEV (reference sequence). The length of the CDR3 is 15 residues. The sequence came from an adult with an advanced solid tumor such as melanoma, head and neck, liver or kidney cancer. Specimen: CD4+ or CD8+ T cells sorted from blood, collected in a trial of the OX40 agonist ivuxolimab. The rearrangement links TRBV27 to TRBJ2-7, with 8 bases fitting TRBD1. The CDR3 sequence: CASSSIGQGGYEQYF. CDR3 in DNA: TGTGCCAGCAGTTCCATCGGACAGGGAGGCTACGAGCAGTACTTC.